These 28 T cell receptor beta chains originate from one sample sequenced in a study of technical replicates of blood from a handful of donors. The data were produced by immunoSEQ multiplex PCR, yet TCRdb's version contains in-frame clones alone and is incomplete. The sample lists 100,000 or so clones; just over 95% were seen once. The sequenced sample was T cells isolated from PBMCs. These receptors originate from a human donor in good health.

CDR3 sequence (DNA): TGTGCCAGCAGGGCTGGTGATCAGCCCCAGCATTTT. This translates into CASRAGDQPQHF. The chain recombines TRBV7-9 with TRBJ1-5; D call uncertain. Germline V CDR1 and CDR2: SEHNR, FQNEAQ (reference sequence). There are 12 residues in the CDR3. V lost 6 bases, J lost 5 bases, and 8 bases lay in between.

V usage is TRBV6-1 and J usage is TRBJ1-4; possibly TRBD1 for D (5 bases). The CDR3 length is 15 residues. V was pared by 7 bases and J by 8 bases, with 20 bases between. CDR1 and CDR2 (germline): MNHNS, SASEGT. The DNA of the CDR3 is TGTGCCAGCAAGAGACGGGGGACCGGGAACGAAAAACTGTTTTTT. It encodes CASKRRGTGNEKLFF.

CDR3 loop: CASSPGVGLGDTYEQYF. In nucleotides, the CDR3 is TGTGCCAGCAGCCCCGGTGTGGGATTGGGGGACACCTACGAGCAGTACTTC. The chain has TRBV7-9 and TRBJ2-7; the D gene is possibly TRBD1 (6 bases). Trimming cost V 5 bases and J 2 bases, with 22 bases left between them. The CDR3 sequence is 17 residues long. Germline V CDR1 and CDR2: SEHNR, FQNEAQ (reference sequence).

The rearrangement joins TRBV6-5 to TRBJ1-2; the D gene is possibly TRBD1 (5 bases). The V gene lost 10 bases and the J gene lost 4 bases, with 16 bases spanning the gap. The CDR3 sequence is 13 residues long. The germline gives CDR1 MNHEY, CDR2 SVGAGI. Here the CDR3 DNA reads TGTGCCACCCAACAGGATCTTTTCTATGGCTACACCTTC. Its protein is CATQQDLFYGYTF.

The chain recombines TRBV6-4 with TRBJ2-2; no clear D. The CDR3 has 16 amino acids. CDR1 is MRHNA, CDR2 SNTAGT, per germline. Trimming cost V 5 bases and J 7 bases, with 20 bases left between them. The CDR3 here is CASSPLHDWPGGELFF. The DNA for the CDR3 is TGTGCCAGCAGTCCACTCCACGACTGGCCGGGCGGGGAGCTGTTTTTT.

The chain employs TRBV25-1 and TRBJ1-2, with D perhaps matching TRBD1 (5 bases). Deletions cut 3 bases from V and 0 bases from J, with 8 bases between. This CDR3 has 14 amino acids. Per germline, CDR1 MGHDK and CDR2 SYGVNS. The CDR3 bases are TGTGCCAGCAGTGAGCCAGGGTCTAACTATGGCTACACCTTC. Translating it yields CASSEPGSNYGYTF.

This chain uses TRBV5-1 with TRBJ2-1, with a possible D match to TRBD2 (7 bases). The CDR3 runs 16 residues. The V and J ends lost 1 base and 2 bases respectively, with 13 bases between them. CDR1 and CDR2 from the germline V gene are SGHRS and YFSETQ. CDR3 sequence: CASSLRGAGAYNEQFF. The CDR3 DNA sequence: TGCGCCAGCAGCTTGAGGGGGGCGGGAGCCTACAATGAGCAGTTCTTC.

The chain recombines TRBV27 with TRBJ1-5; tentative D call: TRBD1 (6 bases). The ends were cut back, 0 bases at V and 4 bases at J, with 13 bases in the middle. Per germline, CDR1 MNHEY and CDR2 SMNVEV (reference sequence). The CDR3 sequence is 16 residues long. CDR3 sequence (DNA): TGTGCCAGCAGTTTATCGATTGGGACACCTAATCAGCCCCAGCATTTT. Translating it yields CASSLSIGTPNQPQHF.

The chain uses TRBV5-1 and TRBJ2-5; D is ambiguous. Germline CDR1 is SGHRS and CDR2 is YFSETQ. V lost 7 bases and J 5 bases, leaving 12 bases between the germline ends. The CDR3 sequence is 12 residues long. The CDR3 region is CASAFIRETQYF. As DNA, the CDR3 is TGCGCCAGCGCCTTTATCAGGGAGACCCAGTACTTC.

The V gene is TRBV5-6, the J gene TRBJ2-7, with D unclear. Trimming left V 4 bases short and J 3 bases short, with 14 bases between. In germline, CDR1 is SGHDT, CDR2 YYEEEE. The CDR3 totals 14 residues. The CDR3 coding sequence is TGTGCCAGCAGCCTCCCCCGGAGAAACTACGAGCAGTACTTC. As protein: CASSLPRRNYEQYF. Looking up the rest from reference TRBV5-6 and TRBJ2-7 gives the full variable domain: DAGVTQSPTHLIKTRGQQVTLRCSPKSGHDTVSWYQQALGQGPQFIFQYYEEEERQRGNFPDRFSGHQFPNYSSELNVNALLLGDSALYLCASSLPRRNYEQYFGPGTRLTVT.

The J gene is TRBJ1-1, the V gene TRBV10-1; D gene uncertain. The CDR3 runs 14 residues. Trimming removed 1 base from V and 4 bases from J, with 10 bases in between. Germline values: CDR1 WNHNN, CDR2 SYGVQD (reference sequence). This CDR3 reads CASSELIGSTEAFF. DNA for the CDR3: TGCGCCAGCAGTGAGTTAATTGGGAGCACTGAAGCTTTCTTT.

This chain uses TRBV9 with TRBJ2-3; possible D gene TRBD2, 6 bases. From germline, CDR1 is SGDLS and CDR2 YYNGEE. The CDR3 spans 17 residues. The V end lost 0 bases, the J end lost 0 bases, and 14 bases lay between the germline ends. CDR3 bases: TGTGCCAGCAGCGTAGGCAGGTGGACTACGAGCACAGATACGCAGTATTTT. It codes for CASSVGRWTTSTDTQYF.

J is TRBJ2-5 and V is TRBV13; D possibly corresponds to TRBD2 (7 bases). Germline CDR1 and CDR2: PRHDT and FYEKMQ (reference sequence). V lost 1 base to trimming and J lost 9 bases, with 12 bases between them. This CDR3 spans 13 amino acids. The CDR3 DNA follows: TGTGCCAGCAGCTTAGCGGGGGGCGTGGCCCAGTACTTC. Protein sequence: CASSLAGGVAQYF.

V gene TRBV9 combines with J gene TRBJ2-7; no clear D. Trimming pared 4 bases from V and 6 bases from J, leaving 20 bases between. From germline, CDR1 is SGDLS and CDR2 YYNGEE. The CDR3 consists of 15 residues. In nucleotides, the CDR3 is TGTGCCAGCAGCCCAAGACCACTACCCTCTGGCGAGCAGTACTTC. It yields the protein CASSPRPLPSGEQYF.

The chain uses TRBV5-1 and TRBJ2-5; a possible D gene is TRBD1 (5 bases). The V end lost 1 base, the J end lost 5 bases, and 18 bases lay between the germline ends. The CDR3 is 16 amino acids. Germline loops: CDR1 SGHRS, CDR2 YFSETQ. In nucleotides, the CDR3 is TGCGCCAGCAGCTTGCGCCGGGCCGCAGGGTCGGAGACCCAGTACTTC. This encodes CASSLRRAAGSETQYF.

The chain is built from TRBV7-3 and TRBJ1-1; TRBD1 is a possible D gene (5 bases). V was shortened by 2 bases and J by 3 bases, with 7 bases between the two germline ends. This CDR3 region has 13 residues. Germline V CDR1 and CDR2: SGHTA, FQGTGA. This CDR3 is CASSLRGDTEAFF. The CDR3 DNA is TGTGCCAGCAGCTTACGGGGGGACACTGAAGCTTTCTTT.

The sample holds one count of this clone. The rearrangement joins TRBV6-6 to TRBJ2-7; 8 nucleotides line up with TRBD1. Germline CDR1 reads MNHNY; CDR2 reads SVGAGI (reference sequence). This CDR3 has 15 amino acids. Trimming removed 2 bases from V and 2 bases from J; junction bases left unmatched: 5. The CDR3 sequence is CASSYGDRSPYEQYF. In DNA form, the CDR3 reads TGTGCCAGCAGTTACGGGGACAGGTCGCCCTACGAGCAGTACTTC.

The gene calls are TRBV2 and TRBJ2-7; the D is unclear. Germline CDR1 SNHLY, CDR2 FYNNEI. The V gene lost 3 bases and the J gene lost 2 bases, with 5 bases spanning the gap. The CDR3 length is 12 residues. The CDR3 is CASSDETYEQYF. The CDR3 DNA reads TGTGCCAGCAGTGACGAGACCTACGAGCAGTACTTC.

V and J are TRBV27 and TRBJ2-7; perhaps TRBD1 as D (6 bases). The CDR3 consists of 15 residues. V lost 3 bases and J lost 4, with 16 bases in between. CDR1 and CDR2 from the germline V gene are MNHEY and SMNVEV (reference sequence). The CDR3 loop reads CASSLGAGEGYEQYF. The CDR3 DNA is TGTGCCAGCAGTTTGGGGGCAGGGGAAGGGTACGAGCAGTACTTC.

The rearrangement joins TRBV27 to TRBJ1-5, with 9 bases fitting TRBD1. Unmatched junction bases numbered 7, after V lost 5 bases and J lost 5 bases. The germline CDR1 and CDR2 sequences are MNHEY and SMNVEV (reference sequence). The CDR3 is 15 amino acids. CDR3: CASSLGTGWDQPQHF. The DNA of the CDR3 is TGTGCCAGCAGTCTCGGGACAGGGTGGGATCAGCCCCAGCATTTT.

The chain has TRBV5-1 and TRBJ2-3, with TRBD2 identical over 7 bases. The CDR3 runs to 15 residues. Germline V gene data show CDR1 as SGHRS and CDR2 as YFSETQ. V shed 0 bases, J shed 0 bases, and the junction held 1 base outside the gene matches. The CDR3 bases are TGCGCCAGCAGCTTGGTAGCGGGTAGCACAGATACGCAGTATTTT. This codes for CASSLVAGSTDTQYF.

Worth noting for this clone: A junction boundary mismatches the germline segment, possibly from a read error. Within the sample, other DNA sequences also encode this same CDR3. The rearrangement joins TRBV6-1 to TRBJ2-5; 7 bases match TRBD2. Germline V gene sequence: CDR1 MNHNS, CDR2 SASEGT. The CDR3 runs to 16 residues. The CDR3 sequence: CASSEVSGYAQETQYF. The CDR3 bases are TGTGCCAGTAGTGAAGTTAGCGGGTATGCCCAAGAGACCCAGTACTTC.

The chain couples TRBV5-1 to TRBJ1-1; a possible D gene is TRBD1 (6 bases). The V end lost 9 bases, the J end lost 3 bases, and 21 bases lay between the germline ends. This CDR3 region has 15 residues. Germline CDR1 and CDR2: SGHRS and YFSETQ. In DNA form, the CDR3 reads TGCGCCACCCGCTGGGGCTGGACAGAAGACACTGAAGCTTTCTTT. It yields the protein CATRWGWTEDTEAFF.

This chain connects TRBV10-1 to TRBJ2-3; D remains ambiguous. Germline V CDR1 and CDR2: WNHNN, SYGVQD (reference sequence). The CDR3 length is 13 residues. The germline V and J ends were trimmed by 5 bases and 2 bases, with 8 bases remaining between them. The CDR3 region has the DNA TGCGCCAGCAGTCGTTCCTTCACAGATACGCAGTATTTT. As protein: CASSRSFTDTQYF.

The rearrangement links TRBV5-1 to TRBJ2-7; 7 bases match TRBD2. The CDR3 spans 14 residues. V was pared by 4 bases and J by 3 bases, with 7 bases of the junction left unmatched. The germline V gene has CDR1 SGHRS and CDR2 YFSETQ. The CDR3 nucleotides read TGCGCCAGCAGCCATGGGACTATTGGCTACGAGCAGTACTTC. Translating gives CASSHGTIGYEQYF.

The chain links TRBV28 to TRBJ1-2; D ambiguous. Germline V gene lookup returns CDR1 MDHEN and CDR2 SYDVKM. V lost 6 bases to trimming and J lost 0 bases, with 11 bases between them. The CDR3 is 14 residues long. CDR3 in DNA: TGTGCCAGCAGACCCTATCTAGCTAACTATGGCTACACCTTC. This gives the protein CASRPYLANYGYTF.

V gene TRBV19 combines with J gene TRBJ2-2, with D possibly being TRBD1 (6 bases). V was trimmed by 5 bases and J by 6 bases, leaving 13 bases between them. The CDR3 has 14 amino acids. In germline, CDR1 is LNHDA, CDR2 SQIVND (reference sequence). The CDR3 coding sequence is TGTGCCAGTAGTTCCCAACAGGGTCCCGGGGAGCTGTTTTTT. Its protein product is CASSSQQGPGELFF.

This chain connects TRBV30 to TRBJ2-7; possibly TRBD2 for D (5 bases). This CDR3 has 19 amino acids. The V gene's germline CDR1 is GTSNPN and CDR2 SVGIG (reference sequence). The V end lost 0 bases, the J end lost 0 bases, and 24 bases lay between the germline ends. The CDR3 nucleotides are TGTGCCTGGAGTGTTACATTGTTTTCCCCGGGAAGAGGCTCCTACGAGCAGTACTTC. It specifies CAWSVTLFSPGRGSYEQYF.